The clone carrying this TCR beta chain was seen only a few times. Its antigen remains unidentified. Time point of the sample: late sampling 161 to 241 days after vaccination in a few convalescent patients. This sample is part of a study of vaccination and CD4 T cells after COVID-19. Study-level background: Six males and four females, two Hispanic, made up the convalescents. Each participant underwent a two-dose regimen of either the BNT162b2 or the mRNA-1273 vaccine. Early (day 14) and late (days 161 to 241) post-vaccine samples came from a few convalescent patients. General study points: With convalescent patients, a median about 90% of reactive clones emerged solely after vaccination.

TCRdb re-called the PCR reads with MiXCR, one entry per CDR3 protein. The sample lists over 25,000 distinct CDR3 sequences; approximately 53% were seen once. This CDR3 is built from 14 residues. Trimming cost V 5 bases and J 7 bases, with 14 bases left between them. Germline V gene lookup returns CDR1 MNHNS and CDR2 SASEGT. The rearrangement uses TRBV6-1 and TRBJ2-2; D gene ambiguous. Specimen: CD4+ T cells from blood, collected about 7 months after SARS-CoV-2 vaccination. This sequence was found in a human donor who had recovered from COVID-19. The CDR3 loop is CASSPNPVNGELFF. The CDR3 DNA reads TGTGCCAGCAGTCCCAATCCTGTTAACGGGGAGCTGTTTTTT.